This T cell receptor beta chain was sequenced for a study of shared clonotypes between healthy human individuals (TCRdb year 2020). Background on the whole study: The cohort included three men and a couple of women between 18 and 49 years of age. To estimate repertoire size and how much clonotypes are shared between individuals, the study performed deep sequencing of blood TCR repertoires from a handful of healthy adults. To increase sequencing depth and limit assay-specific biases, TCR repertoire library preparation and sequencing were carried out by different laboratories using diverse techniques. Each donor's leukapheresis produced roughly between roughly 0.85 and 9.5 billion PBMCs. Paper-wide results and their limitations: The genetic and exposure-history diversity represented was limited by the small number of donors. Sampling was limited to blood, and TCR repertoires in tissue likely differ from TCR repertoires in blood. Pairwise subsampling led to the expectation that sequencing depth would affect the degree of clonotype sharing among donors.

With regard to this clone: Its antigen target is currently unknown. One base away there is no much larger clone; base qualities are not given.

Using the deep immunoSEQ assay, TCR CDR3 regions were amplified from genomic DNA by multiplex PCR. Extracted genomic DNA from each cell subset was spread evenly across all wells of several immunoSEQ 96-well plates, with each plate serving as a replicate. For unsorted PBMC, each replicate PCR was loaded with roughly 330 ng genomic DNA, equivalent to 25,000 to 35,000 T cell genomes. Ten immunoSEQ deep assay plates were used to sequence unsorted PBMC genomic DNA. The purified libraries were quantified using a Qubit 3.0 fluorometer, sized with a Bioanalyzer 2100, and then quantified again using the KAPA Library Quantification kit. A separate single-read 150-cycle Illumina NextSeq 550 flow cell was used to sequence each immunoSEQ 96-well plate. Processing in the source paper ran as follows. The immunoSEQ output contained only junctional sequences without quality scores, so filtering could not match that applied to full-length reads. Sequences were annotated with PyIR, a Python wrapper for IgBLAST v1.9, and V/J genes and CDR3 were assigned using IMGT germline references. Reads with weak V/J assignments (E-value above 1e-6), missing CDR3, stop codons, out-of-frame junctions, or ambiguous translated residues were removed. A V3J clonotype was defined by an identical inferred V gene, J gene, and CDR3 amino acid sequence. To compute the percentage overlap between repertoires, the number of shared unique clonotypes was divided by the size of the smaller repertoire. RTK rarefaction, the Chao1 estimator, and Recon v2.1 estimates of unobserved clonotypes were used to assess repertoire richness. TCRdb carries this immuneACCESS record with in-frame sequences only. Its versions omit some clonotypes, under half of them owing to an unresolved V gene in the studies checked, with the rest unexplained. Clone size and V and J calls were adopted from that table, with D and trimming inferred from the DNA. This sample has about 460,000 clones in its table, and about 74% of those were observed once. Jointly, the top ten make up 9.5% to 15% of the sample.

Donors were healthy HIV-negative adults with no recently reported acute infections or vaccinations. Every donor was a Caucasian adult living in Nashville, Tennessee, USA. For unsorted samples, roughly 90 million PBMCs were counted, and genomic DNA was extracted using the QIAamp DNA Blood Mini kit. After blood collection by leukapheresis, PBMCs were isolated using Ficoll-Histopaque density gradient centrifugation and then cryopreserved in the vapor phase of liquid nitrogen. Material: PBMCs. This TCR was sampled from a woman aged 40 to 55 in good health. Some clones in this sample may be carry-over from other donors' samples.

The DNA is as follows: TGTGCCAGTAGTATTTCTAGGGAAGAGACCCAGTACTTC. Translated, this gives CASSISREETQYF. The chain was built from TRBV19 and TRBJ2-5, with an unclear D gene assignment. From a lookup of the germline V gene (reference sequence), CDR1 and CDR2 are LNHDA and SQIVND. V is reduced by 3 bases and J by 3 bases, leaving a spacing of 8 bases between them. Spanning cysteine to phenylalanine, the CDR3 consists of 13 amino acids. The CDR3 DNA has 39 bases and is translated from base 1.